Shown below are 24 T cell receptor beta chains from a single sample sequenced in a study of Graves' ophthalmopathy and Graves' hyperthyroidism. TCR beta CDR3 regions were amplified from RNA transcripts. First-round RT-PCR with HTBI primers preceded a second-round multiplex PCR. From the multiplex PCR reads, TCRdb called clonotypes with MiXCR, one entry per CDR3 protein. The table records roughly 230,000 distinct CDR3 sequences, approximately 21% of them present only once. The sequenced sample consisted of peripheral blood. Every receptor here comes from a woman aged 50 to 65 with Graves' ophthalmopathy.

This clonotype was seen many times. In DNA, the CDR3 is TGTGCCAGCACTCGGGGAAGCTCCTACGAGCAGTACTTC. Residues: CASTRGSSYEQYF. The J gene is TRBJ2-7, the V gene TRBV11-2; D is possibly TRBD2 (5 bases). The CDR3 totals 13 residues. Looked up from germline, CDR1 is SGHAT and CDR2 is FQNNGV. The ends were cut back, 7 bases at V and 0 bases at J, with 10 bases in the middle. The complete variable domain, with remaining parts taken from reference TRBV11-2 and TRBJ2-7, reads EAGVAQSPRYKIIEKRQSVAFWCNPISGHATLYWYQQILGQGPKLLIQFQNNGVVDDSQLPKDRFSAERLKGVDSTLKIQPAKLEDSAVYLCASTRGSSYEQYFGPGTRLTVT.

This clonotype was observed at least ten times. The rearrangement uses TRBV2 and TRBJ1-5; 8 nucleotides align to TRBD1. V shed 6 bases and J 6 bases; nucleotides not matched to a gene: 10. Germline CDR1 SNHLY, CDR2 FYNNEI. The CDR3 runs 15 residues. CDR3 residues: CASRPDRASGQPQHF. CDR3 DNA: TGTGCCAGCAGGCCGGACAGGGCCTCCGGTCAGCCCCAGCATTTT. Together with reference TRBV2 and TRBJ1-5, the CDR3 gives the full variable domain: EPEVTQTPSHQVTQMGQEVILRCVPISNHLYFYWYRQILGQKVEFLVSFYNNEISEKSEIFDDQFSVERPDGSNFTLKIRSTKLEDSAMYFCASRPDRASGQPQHFGDGTRLSIL.

This clonotype was detected many times. The chain employs TRBV20-1 and TRBJ1-6; TRBD1 is a possible D gene (5 bases). The CDR3 covers 13 residues. V lost 6 bases to trimming and J lost 10 bases, with 16 bases between them. Looked up from germline, CDR1 is DFQATT and CDR2 is SNEGSKA (reference sequence). The CDR3 region has the DNA TGCAGTGCCCGACCCCAAGGGGACTCACCCCTCCACTTT. It yields the protein CSARPQGDSPLHF.

This clonotype was counted between two and nine times. The chain has TRBV5-5 and TRBJ2-7; tentative D call: TRBD1 (5 bases). Trimming cost V 4 bases and J 7 bases, with 18 bases left between them. This CDR3 contains 14 residues. Germline V CDR1 and CDR2: SGHKS, YYEKEE (reference sequence). CDR3 in DNA: TGTGCCAGCAGCCCCCCGGGCAGGGCTGGGGAGCAGTACTTC. Encoded protein: CASSPPGRAGEQYF.

This clonotype was seen repeatedly, ten times or more. This rearrangement joins TRBV27 to TRBJ2-5; D not resolved. Deletions cut 5 bases from V and 4 bases from J, with 11 bases between. From germline, CDR1 is MNHEY and CDR2 SMNVEV (reference sequence). The CDR3 covers 13 residues. CDR3 DNA: TGTGCCAGCAGTCTAATACGGACAGAGACCCAGTACTTC. Translation gives CASSLIRTETQYF.

This clonotype was detected many times. The J gene is TRBJ2-5, the V gene TRBV4-1; TRBD2 might be the D (7 bases). The CDR3 runs to 15 residues. Between the trimmed V and J ends, which lost 0 bases and 4 bases, there was a span of 12 bases. The germline V gene has CDR1 MGHRA and CDR2 YSYEKL. The CDR3, as DNA: TGCGCCAGCAGCCAAGATAGGGGAGGGGGAGAGACCCAGTACTTC. It specifies CASSQDRGGGETQYF.

The chain employs TRBV9 and TRBJ2-2, with a possible D match to TRBD2 (6 bases). Deletions cut 0 bases from V and 5 bases from J, with 11 bases between. The CDR3 runs to 15 residues. The germline gives CDR1 SGDLS, CDR2 YYNGEE. The DNA for the CDR3 is TGTGCCAGCAGCGTAGACGGGAGTGGTACCGGGGAGCTGTTTTTT. Encoded protein: CASSVDGSGTGELFF.

The J gene is TRBJ1-1, the V gene TRBV11-1, with 9 bases identical to TRBD1. The CDR3 runs 17 residues. Germline V gene lookup returns CDR1 SGHAT and CDR2 FQDESV (reference sequence). V dropped 5 bases and J dropped 3; count of bases not matched to a gene: 13. The chain's CDR3 is CASSRGQGSWGDTEAFF. CDR3 nucleotides: TGTGCCAGCAGCCGGGGACAGGGTAGCTGGGGAGACACTGAAGCTTTCTTT.

This clonotype has ten or more counts. This chain connects TRBV6-5 to TRBJ2-2, with 12 nucleotides matching TRBD2. This CDR3 spans 19 amino acids. V gave up 6 bases and J gave up 5 bases; unmatched junction bases: 16. Germline loops: CDR1 MNHEY, CDR2 SVGAGI. The CDR3 bases are TGTGCCAGCAGCTTCGAGGGGACTAGCGGGTTGGCGGGGACCGGGGAGCTGTTTTTT. This codes for CASSFEGTSGLAGTGELFF.

This clonotype was seen repeatedly, ten times or more. V is TRBV5-1 and J is TRBJ2-2, with 11 bases identical to TRBD2. The germline V gene encodes CDR1 SGHRS and CDR2 YFSETQ. J lost 4 bases, V lost 3 bases, and 14 bases had no gene match. This CDR3 region has 19 residues. CDR3 region: CASSSPGLAGGPRTGELFF. Written as DNA, the CDR3 is TGCGCCAGCAGCTCCCCTGGGTTAGCGGGAGGGCCCCGCACCGGGGAGCTGTTTTTT.

This clonotype was picked up many times. V is TRBV15 and J is TRBJ2-5, with 8 nucleotides matching TRBD1. Germline-derived CDR1 and CDR2 are LNHNV and YYDKDF (reference sequence). Trimming at V came to 4 bases and at J to 4 bases, leaving 5 bases not matched to a gene. The CDR3 sequence is 14 residues long. The CDR3 DNA reads as TGTGCCACCAGCACCCAAACAGGGGGAGAGACCCAGTACTTC. This codes for CATSTQTGGETQYF. The entire variable domain, with the rest obtained from reference TRBV15 and TRBJ2-5, is as follows: DAMVIQNPRYQVTQFGKPVTLSCSQTLNHNVMYWYQQKSSQAPKLLFHYYDKDFNNEADTPDNFQSRRPNTSFCFLDIRSPGLGDTAMYLCATSTQTGGETQYFGPGTRLLVL.

There are many counts of this clonotype. CDR3 protein: CSASPPGQGTYEQYF. Here the CDR3 DNA reads TGCAGTGCTAGTCCCCCGGGACAGGGAACCTACGAGCAGTACTTC. J is TRBJ2-7 and V is TRBV20-1; the match to TRBD1 covers 9 bases. Germline V lookup: CDR1 DFQATT, CDR2 SNEGSKA (reference sequence). This CDR3 is built from 15 residues. V trimming: 3 bases; J trimming: 2 bases; junction bases outside the gene matches: 8.

This clonotype came up many times. The chain combines TRBV12-3 or TRBV12-4 with TRBJ1-4; no firm D call. The CDR3 contains 12 residues. The V end lost 6 bases, the J end lost 8 bases, and 10 bases lay between the germline ends. The CDR3 region has the DNA TGTGCCAGCAGCACACAACAGGAAAAACTGTTTTTT. It translates to CASSTQQEKLFF.

This clonotype has a count of ten or more. V and J are TRBV7-2 and TRBJ1-5, with no clear D. CDR3 length: 13 residues. The ends were cut back, 2 bases at V and 4 bases at J, with 6 bases in the middle. The germline gives CDR1 SGHTA, CDR2 FQGNSA. CDR3 bases: TGTGCCAGCAGCTTACTGAGAAATCAGCCCCAGCATTTT. It yields the protein CASSLLRNQPQHF.

This clonotype was observed many times. V is TRBV5-1 and J is TRBJ2-5; D may match TRBD1 or TRBD2 (6 bases each). Germline V gene data show CDR1 as SGHRS and CDR2 as YFSETQ. Trimming removed 3 bases at V and 2 bases at J, with 14 bases between. The length of the CDR3 is 15 residues. The CDR3 loop is CASSSAGGWQETQYF. Here the CDR3 DNA reads TGCGCCAGCAGCTCCGCCGGGGGCTGGCAAGAGACCCAGTACTTC. Complete variable domain (other parts from reference TRBV5-1 and TRBJ2-5): KAGVTQTPRYLIKTRGQQVTLSCSPISGHRSVSWYQQTPGQGLQFLFEYFSETQRNKGNFPGRFSGRQFSNSRSEMNVSTLELGDSALYLCASSSAGGWQETQYFGPGTRLLVL.

This clonotype was observed a few times. A read error may be the cause here, since a much bigger clone is one base away. The CDR3 sequence: CASNHSGSYEQFF. CDR3 sequence (DNA): TGTGCCAGCAACCACTCGGGGTCCTACGAGCAGTTCTTC. The chain links TRBV6-5 to TRBJ2-1; tentative D call: TRBD2 (5 bases). The V and J ends lost 7 bases and 10 bases respectively, with 17 bases between them. Germline V gene lookup returns CDR1 MNHEY and CDR2 SVGAGI. CDR3 length equals 13 residues.

In regard to this clonotype: One base away lies a much larger clone, so this may be a sequencing read error. The CDR3 carries no conserved terminal phenylalanine or tryptophan, so it likely arises from a read error. The chain recombines TRBV2 with TRBJ1-1, with D possibly matching TRBD1 (5 bases). The CDR3 covers 15 residues. The germline V and J ends were trimmed by 7 bases and 1 base, with 16 bases remaining between them. Germline V lookup: CDR1 SNHLY, CDR2 FYNNEI. DNA for the CDR3: TGTGCCAGCAAGCTCCCGGGGACGGCGAACACTGAAGCTTTCCTT. Protein sequence: CASKLPGTANTEAFL.

There are many counts of this clonotype. The rearrangement links TRBV9 to TRBJ1-1; D is ambiguous. Trimming left V 3 bases short and J 3 bases short, with 9 bases between. Germline V gene data show CDR1 as SGDLS and CDR2 as YYNGEE. The CDR3 covers 13 residues. Here the CDR3 reads CASSARSDTEAFF. CDR3 nucleotide sequence: TGTGCCAGCAGCGCACGGTCTGACACTGAAGCTTTCTTT.

This clonotype was seen at least ten times. The chain is built from TRBV28 and TRBJ1-1, with D uncertain. Germline lookup yields CDR1 MDHEN and CDR2 SYDVKM. This CDR3 is 14 amino acids long. The V end was cut by 5 bases, the J end by 5 bases, with 15 bases between. This CDR3 reads CASSPPGMRTEAFF. The CDR3 DNA reads as TGTGCCAGCAGTCCCCCCGGGATGCGGACTGAAGCTTTCTTT. The whole variable domain, filled in from reference TRBV28 and TRBJ1-1, reads DVKVTQSSRYLVKRTGEKVFLECVQDMDHENMFWYRQDPGLGLRLIYFSYDVKMKEKGDIPEGYSVSREKKERFSLILESASTNQTSMYLCASSPPGMRTEAFFGQGTRLTVV.

The table lists this clonotype with many counts. The CDR3, as DNA: TGTGCCAGCAGCTTAAGAAGCGGATCTGTCCAAGAGACCCAGTACTTC. Translating gives CASSLRSGSVQETQYF. This rearrangement joins TRBV7-9 to TRBJ2-5; D possibly corresponds to TRBD2 (5 bases). Germline CDR1 is SEHNR and CDR2 is FQNEAQ (reference sequence). This CDR3 is 16 amino acids long. Trimming left V 2 bases short and J 1 base short, with 14 bases between.

This clonotype showed up many times. The chain is built from TRBV6-1 and TRBJ2-7; tentatively, D is TRBD1 or TRBD2 (6 bases each). Between the trimmed V and J ends, which lost 6 bases and 7 bases, there was a span of 10 bases. CDR1 is MNHNS and CDR2 is SASEGT in the germline V gene. The CDR3 consists of 11 residues. The CDR3 protein is CASRKGGEQYF. The CDR3 DNA follows: TGTGCCAGCAGAAAAGGGGGGGAGCAGTACTTC.

This clonotype was counted ten times or more. The J gene is TRBJ1-6, the V gene TRBV2; D gene unclear. Germline V CDR1 and CDR2: SNHLY, FYNNEI. The CDR3 runs 14 residues. Between the trimmed V and J ends, which lost 3 bases and 7 bases, there was a span of 10 bases. DNA for the CDR3: TGTGCCAGCAGTGATCCAGTCCGGAATTCACCCCTCCACTTT. Translation gives CASSDPVRNSPLHF.

This sequence joins TRBV5-1 and TRBJ2-5; 11 positions agree with TRBD2. The germline gives CDR1 SGHRS, CDR2 YFSETQ. The CDR3 is made up of 16 amino acids. V shed 2 bases, J shed 1 base, and the junction held 4 bases outside the gene matches. The chain's CDR3 is CASSFIGTSGQETQYF. The CDR3 DNA reads as TGCGCCAGCAGCTTTATAGGGACTAGCGGCCAAGAGACCCAGTACTTC.

This clonotype was counted ten times or more. The rearrangement links TRBV2 to TRBJ1-1, with 8 positions matching TRBD1. Germline CDR1 is SNHLY and CDR2 is FYNNEI. Trimming removed 5 bases from V and 6 bases from J; junction bases left unmatched: 5. The CDR3 runs 13 residues. CDR3 bases: TGTGCCAGCAGTCTTACAGGGGGAGCTGAAGCTTTCTTT. Protein sequence: CASSLTGGAEAFF. The full variable domain, completed using reference TRBV2 and TRBJ1-1, is EPEVTQTPSHQVTQMGQEVILRCVPISNHLYFYWYRQILGQKVEFLVSFYNNEISEKSEIFDDQFSVERPDGSNFTLKIRSTKLEDSAMYFCASSLTGGAEAFFGQGTRLTVV.